A single T cell receptor (beta chain) is shown here with its context. What it binds is unknown. The assay was immunoSEQ multiplex PCR, and TCRdb's table has in-frame clones only and misses some. The data hold around 45,000 clones, with about four fifths observed a single time. Time point: peripheral blood 6 weeks after treatment start. After removal of 5 bases from V and 1 base from J, the junction contained 15 bases not matched to a gene. Germline V CDR1 and CDR2: MNHEY, SMNVEV (reference sequence). This CDR3 is built from 20 residues. This sample is part of a study of PD-L1 blockade in urothelial cancer. Overall study context: Males with bladder-origin urothelial cancer constituted about nine tenths of the roughly 29 patients. Blood was tested 3 weeks (second dose) and 6 weeks into treatment. Study-level results: Durable benefit was linked to greater 3-week expansion of tumor-associated blood clones.

The chain recombines TRBV27 with TRBJ2-3; 13 bases agree with TRBD2. The material was PBMCs, obtained around atezolizumab (anti-PD-L1) treatment. This receptor was taken from a man between 60 and 75 years old with urothelial cancer. DNA for the CDR3: TGTGCCAGCAGTCCCTCTCCCGCCCGACTAGCGGGGGGTCGCACAGATACGCAGTATTTT. Protein sequence: CASSPSPARLAGGRTDTQYF.